A single sample is the source of the 26 T cell receptor beta chains below, sequenced in a study of control samples from healthy donors and cancer patients. Measured with immunoSEQ multiplex PCR; TCRdb has only the in-frame clones, and not every one. The sample lists under 200,000 clones, 94% occurring once. Sample: blood. The receptors derive from a woman in her thirties or forties in good health.

V is TRBV7-2 and J is TRBJ2-1; TRBD2 matches at 7 bases. CDR3 length: 12 amino acids. V shed 1 base, J shed 14 bases, and the junction held 5 bases outside the gene matches. Germline CDR1 SGHTA, CDR2 FQGNSA. The CDR3 DNA reads TGTGCCAGCAGCTTAGGCCGGGCGGGGGAGTTCTTC. It specifies CASSLGRAGEFF.

The chain combines TRBV5-1 with TRBJ2-1; D call uncertain. Germline CDR1 and CDR2: SGHRS and YFSETQ. The CDR3 contains 13 residues. The V and J ends lost 4 bases and 7 bases respectively, with 12 bases between them. The CDR3 loop is CASSLLSRNEQFF. The CDR3 coding sequence is TGCGCCAGCAGCCTCTTGAGTCGGAATGAGCAGTTCTTC.

The chain carries TRBV19 and TRBJ1-2, with D perhaps matching TRBD1 (5 bases). Trimming removed 6 bases from V and 2 bases from J, with 16 bases in between. Germline CDR1 LNHDA, CDR2 SQIVND (reference sequence). This CDR3 is built from 15 residues. The CDR3 spells CASREFRATNYGYTF. For the CDR3, the DNA is TGTGCCAGTAGGGAATTCAGGGCTACCAACTATGGCTACACCTTC.

This rearrangement joins TRBV6-5 to TRBJ1-5; TRBD1 is a possible D gene (6 bases). The CDR3 sequence is 16 residues long. The germline V and J ends were trimmed by 4 bases and 0 bases, with 13 bases remaining between them. CDR1 and CDR2 from the germline V gene are MNHEY and SVGAGI. CDR3: CASSSRWDTSNQPQHF. The CDR3, as DNA: TGTGCCAGCAGTTCTCGGTGGGACACTAGCAATCAGCCCCAGCATTTT.

The chain carries TRBV9 and TRBJ1-4; 7 nucleotides line up with TRBD1. The CDR3 is 15 amino acids. The trim removed 1 base at V and 4 bases at J, leaving 4 bases unmatched. Germline CDR1 SGDLS, CDR2 YYNGEE. This CDR3 reads CASSVSGQINEKLFF. CDR3 DNA: TGTGCCAGCAGCGTATCGGGACAGATTAATGAAAAACTGTTTTTT.

The chain recombines TRBV28 with TRBJ2-5, with TRBD2 as a possible D gene (6 bases). V was clipped by 2 bases and J by 2 bases, with 12 bases between them. This CDR3 contains 15 residues. Germline CDR1 reads MDHEN; CDR2 reads SYDVKM. Here the CDR3 DNA reads TGTGCCAGCAGTTTAATTTGGGGAGGTCAAGAGACCCAGTACTTC. It encodes CASSLIWGGQETQYF.

This clone was observed a single time. The V gene is TRBV5-6, the J gene TRBJ1-2, with D hard to call. CDR1 and CDR2 (germline): SGHDT, YYEEEE. This CDR3 is built from 12 residues. V was cut by 2 bases and J by 1 base, with 3 bases left in between. The CDR3, as DNA: TGTGCCAGCAGCTTAATTAACTATGGCTACACCTTC. As protein: CASSLINYGYTF.

V is TRBV5-1 and J is TRBJ2-3; D may be TRBD1 (6 bases). This CDR3 has 12 residues. Trimming removed 4 bases from V and 5 bases from J, with 8 bases in between. Germline CDR1 and CDR2: SGHRS and YFSETQ. Here the CDR3 DNA reads TGCGCCAGCAGCGTGGACAGAGATACGCAGTATTTT. Translated: CASSVDRDTQYF.

This chain links TRBV7-9 with TRBJ2-7; the D is unclear. V gave up 5 bases and J gave up 6 bases, with 8 bases separating them. CDR1 SEHNR and CDR2 FQNEAQ come from the germline V gene (reference sequence). The CDR3 spans 11 residues. Here the CDR3 reads CASSRMSEQYF. CDR3 nucleotides: TGTGCCAGCAGCCGCATGAGCGAGCAGTACTTC.

CDR3 coding DNA: TGTGCCAGCAGCTCTACCGGACTAGCGGTCCAAGAGACCCAGTACTTC. Translated: CASSSTGLAVQETQYF. V gene TRBV3-1 (or the pseudogene TRBV3-2) combines with J gene TRBJ2-5, with 10 bases fitting TRBD2. J was trimmed by 1 base and V by 5 bases; bases with no gene match: 7. Germline lookup yields CDR1 LGHDT and CDR2 YNNKEL (reference sequence). CDR3 length: 16 residues.

The rearrangement links TRBV6-2 or TRBV6-3 to TRBJ1-5; a possible D gene is TRBD1 (5 bases). This CDR3 contains 17 residues. V dropped 4 bases and J dropped 2 bases, with 18 bases sitting between them. Germline CDR1 and CDR2: MNHEY and SVGEGT. The CDR3 nucleotides read TGTGCCAGCAGTTCCCTAGACAGTGGTGTTGGCAATCAGCCCCAGCATTTT. Residues: CASSSLDSGVGNQPQHF.

The chain combines TRBV10-3 with TRBJ1-1; 7 nucleotides line up with TRBD1. Germline V CDR1 and CDR2: ENHRY, SYGVKD. V lost 6 bases, J lost 5 bases, and 6 bases stayed unmatched. The CDR3 consists of 13 residues. CDR3 sequence: CAIRGRGETEAFF. CDR3 sequence (DNA): TGTGCCATCAGGGGCAGGGGGGAGACTGAAGCTTTCTTT.

This chain connects TRBV14 to TRBJ1-2; 10 bases fit TRBD1. The CDR3 sequence is 11 residues long. Germline V CDR1 and CDR2: SGHDN, FVKESK. J gave up 7 bases and V 8 bases, and 1 base lay outside the gene matches. The CDR3 here is CASGTGVGYTF. In nucleotides, the CDR3 is TGTGCCAGCGGGACAGGGGTTGGCTACACCTTC.

This chain joins TRBV19 and TRBJ1-5; TRBD1 matches 9 bases. The CDR3 spans 13 residues. Losses at the gene ends were 11 bases for V and 6 bases for J; bases not matched to a gene: 8. Germline loops: CDR1 LNHDA, CDR2 SQIVND (reference sequence). CDR3 residues: CAASGTGLQPQHF. CDR3 DNA sequence: TGTGCCGCCTCCGGGACAGGGCTTCAGCCCCAGCATTTT. Filled out from reference TRBV19 and TRBJ1-5, the complete variable domain reads DGGITQSPKYLFRKEGQNVTLSCEQNLNHDAMYWYRQDPGQGLRLIYYSQIVNDFQKGDIAEGYSVSREKKESFPLTVTSAQKNPTAFYLCAASGTGLQPQHFGDGTRLSIL.

The chain joins TRBV4-2 to TRBJ1-1; no definite D call. CDR3 length: 17 residues. Germline CDR1 LGHNA, CDR2 YNFKEQ. Between the trimmed V and J ends, which lost 0 bases and 4 bases, there was a span of 18 bases. The CDR3 loop is CASSQDPRTRVSTEAFF. CDR3 in DNA: TGTGCCAGCAGCCAAGATCCCCGCACGAGGGTTAGCACTGAAGCTTTCTTT.

The chain links TRBV5-1 to TRBJ1-2; a weak D match, TRBD1 (6 bases). This CDR3 contains 14 residues. The germline V gene encodes CDR1 SGHRS and CDR2 YFSETQ. The V end was cut by 4 bases, the J end by 6 bases, with 16 bases between. The CDR3 nucleotides are TGCGCCAGCAGCGCGCAGGGGCTAGGTGATGGCTACACCTTC. This sequence encodes CASSAQGLGDGYTF.

The chain recombines TRBV5-1 with TRBJ1-1, with TRBD1 matching over 10 bases. The germline V gene has CDR1 SGHRS and CDR2 YFSETQ. Trimming cost V 3 bases and J 2 bases; bases outside gene matches: 7. The CDR3 is 16 amino acids. CDR3 amino acids: CASSSGQGNGNTEAFF. In DNA form, the CDR3 reads TGCGCCAGCAGCTCGGGACAGGGGAATGGAAACACTGAAGCTTTCTTT. The whole variable domain, filled in from reference TRBV5-1 and TRBJ1-1, reads KAGVTQTPRYLIKTRGQQVTLSCSPISGHRSVSWYQQTPGQGLQFLFEYFSETQRNKGNFPGRFSGRQFSNSRSEMNVSTLELGDSALYLCASSSGQGNGNTEAFFGQGTRLTVV.

The genes are TRBV2 and TRBJ2-3; D gene unclear. This CDR3 contains 13 residues. In germline, CDR1 is SNHLY, CDR2 FYNNEI. V was pared by 7 bases and J by 2 bases, with 10 bases between. The CDR3 is CASNADDTDTQYF. CDR3 nucleotide sequence: TGTGCCAGCAACGCGGATGACACAGATACGCAGTATTTT. The full variable domain, with the rest looked up from reference TRBV2 and TRBJ2-3, is EPEVTQTPSHQVTQMGQEVILRCVPISNHLYFYWYRQILGQKVEFLVSFYNNEISEKSEIFDDQFSVERPDGSNFTLKIRSTKLEDSAMYFCASNADDTDTQYFGPGTRLTVL.

The CDR3 loop reads CASSVLLSSWNEQFF. CDR3 sequence (DNA): TGTGCCAGCAGCGTACTTTTGTCTAGCTGGAATGAGCAGTTCTTC. The chain couples TRBV9 to TRBJ2-1, with D possibly TRBD2 on 5 matching bases. V lost 1 base to trimming and J lost 7 bases, with 15 bases between them. From germline, CDR1 is SGDLS and CDR2 YYNGEE. CDR3 length: 15 residues. The entire variable domain, with the rest obtained from reference TRBV9 and TRBJ2-1, is as follows: DSGVTQTPKHLITATGQRVTLRCSPRSGDLSVYWYQQSLDQGLQFLIQYYNGEERAKGNILERFSAQQFPDLHSELNLSSLELGDSALYFCASSVLLSSWNEQFFGPGTRLTVL.

This chain uses TRBV3-1 (or the pseudogene TRBV3-2) with TRBJ1-5; unclear D gene. The CDR3 totals 13 residues. V was pared by 1 base and J by 4 bases, with 5 bases between. Per the germline V gene, CDR1 is LGHDT and CDR2 is YNNKEL (reference sequence). The DNA of the CDR3 is TGTGCCAGCAGCCAAGCGTGGAATCAGCCCCAGCATTTT. It translates to CASSQAWNQPQHF.

The chain has TRBV27 and TRBJ1-5; D not resolved. The V gene lost 6 bases and the J gene lost 4 bases, with 10 bases spanning the gap. The CDR3 length is 13 residues. Germline CDR1 reads MNHEY; CDR2 reads SMNVEV (reference sequence). CDR3 amino acids: CASRFGPNQPQHF. CDR3 DNA sequence: TGTGCCAGCAGGTTTGGACCTAATCAGCCCCAGCATTTT.

The V and J genes are TRBV7-3 and TRBJ1-6; TRBD1 matches at 10 bases. J was trimmed by 10 bases and V by 3 bases; bases with no gene match: 3. The CDR3 totals 14 residues. Per the germline V gene, CDR1 is SGHTA and CDR2 is FQGTGA. The CDR3 nucleotides read TGTGCCAGCAGCTTGGGACAGGGGAGCTCACCCCTCCACTTT. Protein: CASSLGQGSSPLHF.

The CDR3 spells CASSFMDRGRLETQYF. The CDR3 region has the DNA TGTGCCAGCAGCTTTATGGACAGGGGTCGATTAGAGACCCAGTACTTC. J is TRBJ2-5 and V is TRBV7-2, with 9 nucleotides matching TRBD1. V lost 3 bases, J lost 4 bases, and 9 bases stayed unmatched. This CDR3 is built from 16 residues. Germline CDR1 and CDR2: SGHTA and FQGNSA.

The chain recombines TRBV5-5 with TRBJ2-3, with D tentatively TRBD1 (5 bases). The CDR3 loop spans 16 amino acids. V was cut by 1 base and J by 1 base, with 13 bases left in between. Germline CDR1 and CDR2: SGHKS and YYEKEE (reference sequence). CDR3 DNA: TGTGCCAGCAGCTTGTCTGTGGGGCGACGCACAGATACGCAGTATTTT. Translating gives CASSLSVGRRTDTQYF.

The chain recombines TRBV18 with TRBJ2-3, with TRBD1 matching over 7 bases. CDR3 size: 14 residues. V was clipped by 5 bases and J by 0 bases; unmatched bases: 2. CDR1 is KGHSH, CDR2 LQKENI, per germline. The CDR3, as DNA: TGTGCCAGCTCAAGGGACAGAAGCACAGATACGCAGTATTTT. Protein: CASSRDRSTDTQYF.

The V and J genes are TRBV4-3 and TRBJ2-3; possibly TRBD1 for D (6 bases). The CDR3 consists of 15 residues. Germline V CDR1 and CDR2: LGHNA, YSLEER. V lost 3 bases and J 4 bases, leaving 14 bases between the germline ends. The CDR3 DNA follows: TGCGCCAGCAGCCAGGGGGCAGGGGCGCCAGATACGCAGTATTTT. The encoded protein is CASSQGAGAPDTQYF.